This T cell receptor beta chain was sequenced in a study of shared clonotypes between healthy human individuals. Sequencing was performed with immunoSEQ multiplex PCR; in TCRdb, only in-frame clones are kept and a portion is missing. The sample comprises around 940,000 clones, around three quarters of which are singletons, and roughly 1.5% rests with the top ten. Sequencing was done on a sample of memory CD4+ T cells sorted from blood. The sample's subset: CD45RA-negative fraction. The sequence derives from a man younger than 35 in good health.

The CDR3 DNA sequence: TGTGCCAGCAGTTGGGAACAGGGGACTGAAGCTTTCTTT. It translates to CASSWEQGTEAFF. The V and J genes are TRBV6-6 and TRBJ1-1, with 7 bases lining up with TRBD1. The CDR3 consists of 13 residues. CDR1 and CDR2 from the germline V gene are MNHNY and SVGAGI (reference sequence). J was trimmed by 5 bases and V by 4 bases; bases with no gene match: 4.